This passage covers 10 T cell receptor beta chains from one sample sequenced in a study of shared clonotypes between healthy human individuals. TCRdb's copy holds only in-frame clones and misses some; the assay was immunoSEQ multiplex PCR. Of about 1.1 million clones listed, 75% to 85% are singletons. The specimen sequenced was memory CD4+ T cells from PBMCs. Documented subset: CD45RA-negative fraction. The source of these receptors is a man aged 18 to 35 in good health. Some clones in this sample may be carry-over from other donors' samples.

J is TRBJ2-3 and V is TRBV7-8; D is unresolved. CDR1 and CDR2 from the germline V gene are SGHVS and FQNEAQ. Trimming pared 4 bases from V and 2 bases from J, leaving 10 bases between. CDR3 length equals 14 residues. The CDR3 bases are TGTGCCAGCAGCTCAGGTGACACCACAGATACGCAGTATTTT. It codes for CASSSGDTTDTQYF.

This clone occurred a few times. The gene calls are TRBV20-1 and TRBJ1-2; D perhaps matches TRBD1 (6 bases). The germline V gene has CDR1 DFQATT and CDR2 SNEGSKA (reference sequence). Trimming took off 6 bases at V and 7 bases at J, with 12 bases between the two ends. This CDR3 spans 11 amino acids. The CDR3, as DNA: TGCAGTGCGGGGGGCGGACGTGGCTACACCTTC. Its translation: CSAGGGRGYTF.

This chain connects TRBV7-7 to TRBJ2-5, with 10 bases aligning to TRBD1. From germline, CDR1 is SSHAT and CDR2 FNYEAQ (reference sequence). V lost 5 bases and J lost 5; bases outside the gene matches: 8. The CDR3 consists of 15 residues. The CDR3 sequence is CASSPDRGQGETQYF. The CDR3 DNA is TGTGCCAGCAGCCCAGACAGGGGGCAGGGGGAGACCCAGTACTTC.

CDR3 residues: CASLWTGETEAFF. The DNA of the CDR3 is TGTGCCAGCCTGTGGACAGGAGAAACTGAAGCTTTCTTT. The V gene is TRBV21-1, the J gene TRBJ1-1; the DNA was not compared with TRBD1, the D call given in the table. TRBV21-1 is given as a pseudogene. The CDR3 is 13 amino acids.

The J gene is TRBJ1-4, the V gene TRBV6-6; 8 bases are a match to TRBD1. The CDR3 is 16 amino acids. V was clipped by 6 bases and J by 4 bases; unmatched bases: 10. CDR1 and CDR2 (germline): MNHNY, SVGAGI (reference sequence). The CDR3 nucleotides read TGTGCCAGCAGCCGGAGGGGACAGGAGGATAATGAAAAACTGTTTTTT. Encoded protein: CASSRRGQEDNEKLFF.

CDR3: CASSQRGTGELFF. DNA for the CDR3: TGCGCCAGCAGCCAACGTGGGACCGGGGAGCTGTTTTTT. The chain has TRBV4-3 and TRBJ2-2, with D hard to call. The CDR3 is made up of 13 amino acids. V lost 2 bases and J lost 5, with 6 bases in between. CDR1 is LGHNA and CDR2 is YSLEER in the germline V gene.

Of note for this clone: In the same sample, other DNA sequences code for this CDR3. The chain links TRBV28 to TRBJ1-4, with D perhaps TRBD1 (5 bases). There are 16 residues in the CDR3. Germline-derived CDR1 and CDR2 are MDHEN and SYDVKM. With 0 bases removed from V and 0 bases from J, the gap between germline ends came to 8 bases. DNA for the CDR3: TGTGCCAGCAGTTTATGGGGGGGGGCAACTAATGAAAAACTGTTTTTT. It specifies CASSLWGGATNEKLFF.

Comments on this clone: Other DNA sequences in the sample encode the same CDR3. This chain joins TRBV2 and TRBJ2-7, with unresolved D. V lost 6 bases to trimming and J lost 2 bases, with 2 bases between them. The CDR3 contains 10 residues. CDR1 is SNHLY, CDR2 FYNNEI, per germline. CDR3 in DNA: TGTGCCAGCAGCACCTACGAGCAGTACTTC. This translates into CASSTYEQYF.

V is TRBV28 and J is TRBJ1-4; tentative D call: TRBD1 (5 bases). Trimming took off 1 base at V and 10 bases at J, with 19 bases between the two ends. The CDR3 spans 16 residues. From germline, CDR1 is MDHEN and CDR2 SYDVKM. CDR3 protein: CASSLFGASGEGKLFF. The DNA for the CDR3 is TGTGCCAGCAGTTTATTTGGGGCCTCCGGGGAAGGAAAACTGTTTTTT.

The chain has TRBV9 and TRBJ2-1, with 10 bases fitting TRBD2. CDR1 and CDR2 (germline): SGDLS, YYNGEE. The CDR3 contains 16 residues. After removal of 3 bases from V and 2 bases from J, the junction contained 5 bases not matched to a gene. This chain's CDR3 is CASSARTSGTYNEQFF. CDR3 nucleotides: TGTGCCAGCAGCGCCCGGACTAGCGGCACCTACAATGAGCAGTTCTTC.